This T cell receptor (beta chain) was identified during a study of T cell clones after liver transplantation. This clone showed up just once. The antigen is unknown. V was cut by 3 bases and J by 4 bases, with 17 bases left in between. Germline assignment: CDR1 SGHVS and CDR2 FQNEAQ. This CDR3 is built from 16 residues. Data came from immunoSEQ multiplex PCR; TCRdb stores just in-frame clones and leaves some out. Of 8,000 to 10,000 clones detected, over 55% appear once; the ten largest clones hold roughly 22%. General study results and limits: In 5 of 8 subjects, circulating graft-donor-reactive CD4 TCRbeta sequences fell significantly after transplant.

This sample comprised CD8+ T cells from blood, obtained at the approximately 16-month timepoint. The chain is built from TRBV7-8 and TRBJ2-3, with D maybe TRBD2 (6 bases). The TCR comes from a human patient who received a liver transplant. The graft donor may have contributed some T cells. The CDR3 DNA reads TGTGCCAGCAGCTTGGCCGCGGCTAGCGCCGCAGATACGCAGTATTTT. Translated, it gives CASSLAAASAADTQYF.